This is a list of T cell receptor beta chains from one sample in a study of blood T cell repertoires in COVID-19. Measured with immunoSEQ multiplex PCR; TCRdb has only the in-frame clones, and not every one. The data hold approximately 87,000 clones, with about 89% observed a single time. Sequenced input: peripheral blood. These receptors were taken from a man between 65 and 85 years old with active or convalescent COVID-19. Both conserved end residues are trimmed from each CDR3. The size entry is marked missing in some rows and otherwise reads once, few, many or a size class.

TRBJ1-1	11	-	TRBV3-1/TRBV3-2	ASSQVGSTEAF
TRBJ2-3	13	-	TRBV2	ASNEGGLSTDTQY
TRBJ1-2	11	-	TRBV6-6	ASSYRGGYGYT
TRBJ2-7	12	-	TRBV5-6	ASSLAGGRYEQY
TRBJ1-5	12	-	TRBV28	ASSSGQRYQPQH
TRBJ1-2	9	-	TRBV19	ASSGTSGYT
TRBJ1-3	14	-	TRBV9	ASSVDSGAAGNTIY
TRBJ1-4	12	-	TRBV7-6	ASSSGGEYEKLF
TRBJ1-3	14	-	TRBV7-9	ASSHLQGSGGNTIY
TRBJ2-5	11	once	TRBV5-4	ASSLTWSETQY
TRBJ2-3	14	-	TRBV19	ASSMAQTSRTDTQY
TRBJ2-3	15	-	TRBV5-1	ASSRGTGATFTDTQY
TRBJ2-7	11	once	TRBV4-3	ASSQKRGSEQY
TRBJ1-1	13	-	TRBV7-2	ASSFTGGLNTEAF
TRBJ1-5	13	-	TRBV19	ASSTFQGANQPQH
TRBJ2-4	11	-	TRBV24-1	ATSDLRDGIQY
TRBJ2-5	12	-	TRBV5-1	ASSETGGRETQY
TRBJ2-7	13	-	TRBV7-6	ASSQPTSGSDEQY
TRBJ2-7	14	-	TRBV5-4	ASNPLPGRALYEQY
TRBJ2-5	11	few	TRBV6-5	ASSLRRQETQY
TRBJ1-6	14	-	TRBV28	ASSLMSGQSNSPLH
TRBJ1-1	11	-	TRBV29-1	SAKVQGNTEAF
TRBJ1-4	11	-	TRBV28	ASIGGLNEKLF